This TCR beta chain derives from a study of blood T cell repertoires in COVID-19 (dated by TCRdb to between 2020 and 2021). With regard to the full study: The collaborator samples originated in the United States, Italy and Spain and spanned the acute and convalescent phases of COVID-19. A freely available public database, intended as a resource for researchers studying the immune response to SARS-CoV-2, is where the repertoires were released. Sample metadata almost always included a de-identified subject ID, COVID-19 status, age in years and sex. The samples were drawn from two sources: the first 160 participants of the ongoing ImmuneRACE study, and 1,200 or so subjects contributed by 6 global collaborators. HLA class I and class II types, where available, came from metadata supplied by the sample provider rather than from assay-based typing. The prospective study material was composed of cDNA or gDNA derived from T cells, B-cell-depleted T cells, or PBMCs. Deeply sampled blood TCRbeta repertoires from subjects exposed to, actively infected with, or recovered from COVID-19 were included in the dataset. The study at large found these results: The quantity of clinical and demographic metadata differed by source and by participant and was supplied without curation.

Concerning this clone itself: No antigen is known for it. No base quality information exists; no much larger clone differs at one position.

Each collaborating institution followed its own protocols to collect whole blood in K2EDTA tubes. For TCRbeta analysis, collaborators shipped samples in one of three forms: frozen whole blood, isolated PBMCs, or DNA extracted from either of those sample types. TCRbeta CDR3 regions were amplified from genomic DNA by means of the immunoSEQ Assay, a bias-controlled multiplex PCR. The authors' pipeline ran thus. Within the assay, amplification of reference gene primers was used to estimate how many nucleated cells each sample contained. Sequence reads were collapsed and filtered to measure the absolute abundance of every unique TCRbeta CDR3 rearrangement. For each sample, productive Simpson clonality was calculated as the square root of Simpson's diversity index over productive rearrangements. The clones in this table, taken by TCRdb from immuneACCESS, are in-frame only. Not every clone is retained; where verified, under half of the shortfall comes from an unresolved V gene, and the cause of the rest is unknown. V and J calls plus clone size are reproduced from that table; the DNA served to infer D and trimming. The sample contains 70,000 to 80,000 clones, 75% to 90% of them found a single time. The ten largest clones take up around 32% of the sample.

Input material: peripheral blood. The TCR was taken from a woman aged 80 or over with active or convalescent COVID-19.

The nucleotides are TGTGCCAGCAGTGAGTCGCAGGCTGGGTACAATGAGCAGTTCTTC. It codes for CASSESQAGYNEQFF. The chain is made from TRBV2 and TRBJ2-1, with the D gene uncertain. The CDR1 and CDR2 encoded by the germline V gene are SNHLY and FYNNEI. Spanning cysteine to phenylalanine, the CDR3 consists of 15 amino acids. This entry keeps only the CDR3 DNA: 45 bases, framed from base 1. Between the V and J ends, shortened by 3 bases and 4 bases respectively, the junction contains 13 bases.